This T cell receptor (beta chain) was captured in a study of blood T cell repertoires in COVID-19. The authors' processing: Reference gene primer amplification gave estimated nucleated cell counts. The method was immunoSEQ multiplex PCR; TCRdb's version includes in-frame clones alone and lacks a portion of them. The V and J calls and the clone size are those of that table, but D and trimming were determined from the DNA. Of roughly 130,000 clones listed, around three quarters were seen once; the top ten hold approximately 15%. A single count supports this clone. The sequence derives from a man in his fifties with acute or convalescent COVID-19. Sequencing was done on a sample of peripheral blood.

The CDR3 loop reads CATSETGGYGYTF. CDR3 bases: TGTGCCACCAGTGAAACGGGGGGGTATGGCTACACCTTC. J is TRBJ1-2 and V is TRBV24-1, with D possibly being TRBD1 (5 bases). Germline CDR1 reads KGHDR; CDR2 reads SFDVKD. The CDR3 has 13 residues. The V end lost 4 bases, the J end lost 5 bases, and 10 bases lay between the germline ends.